Each of the 17 T cell receptor beta chains below was sequenced from the same sample in a study of tumor-infiltrating lymphocytes in primary liver carcinoma. Unsorted bulk tissue, about 20-32 mg of it, served as the source for co-extraction of RNA and DNA. Using a constant-region primer together with ProtoScript II reverse transcriptase, TCR beta cDNA was made from 500 ng of total RNA. What produced the TCR beta libraries was three nested multiplex PCR rounds using slightly modified ARM-PCR. Both of the initial two PCR rounds ran for nine to eleven cycles and employed TRBV1-TRBV30 forward primers alongside a C-beta reverse primer. TCRdb passed the multiplex PCR reads through MiXCR, listing each CDR3 protein once. The table has 25,000 to 35,000 distinct CDR3 sequences, over 65% seen once. Sequencing input: liver tumor tissue from sampling region 5. This sample's subset: tumor region T5, tumor centre. The receptors stem from a man aged 35-49 years with primary liver carcinoma and hepatitis B virus infection.

Concerning this clonotype: The final CDR3 position lacks the conserved phenylalanine or tryptophan, pointing to a likely read error. The chain couples TRBV4-1 to TRBJ2-7; the D gene is possibly TRBD1 (7 bases). The CDR3 is 15 residues long. Germline V gene data show CDR1 as MGHRA and CDR2 as YSYEKL. With 0 bases removed from V and 2 bases from J, the gap between germline ends came to 11 bases. CDR3: CASSQDTGEAYEQYL. The CDR3 nucleotides are TGCGCCAGCAGCCAAGATACAGGGGAGGCCTACGAGCAGTACCTC.

This clonotype was counted many times. CDR3 coding DNA: TGTGCCATCAGTCCCGGGACAGGGGATAATGAAAAACTGTTTTTT. Residues: CAISPGTGDNEKLFF. The chain couples TRBV10-3 to TRBJ1-4; TRBD1 agrees at 10 bases. Germline values: CDR1 ENHRY, CDR2 SYGVKD. Losses at the gene ends were 5 bases for V and 4 bases for J; bases not matched to a gene: 4. This CDR3 contains 15 residues.

A remark on this clonotype: Germline is not matched at one junction end, which may reflect a read error. This chain links TRBV11-1 with TRBJ2-1, with TRBD2 matching 7 bases. Germline values: CDR1 SGHAT, CDR2 FQDESV (reference sequence). The CDR3 runs 14 residues. In DNA form, the CDR3 reads TGTGCCAGCAGCGTAGGGACTGGCGGGAGTAGGCAGTCCTTC. As protein: CASSVGTGGSRQSF. Based on the CDR3 plus reference TRBV11-1 and TRBJ2-1, the full variable domain is EAEVAQSPRYKITEKSQAVAFWCDPISGHATLYWYRQILGQGPELLVQFQDESVVDDSQLPKDRFSAERLKGVDSTLKIQPAELGDSAMYLCASSVGTGGSRQSFGPGTRLTVL.

The V gene is TRBV12-3 or TRBV12-4, the J gene TRBJ2-4; TRBD2 might be the D (6 bases). V shed 11 bases and J shed 8 bases, with 22 bases lying between them. This CDR3 region has 14 residues. The CDR3 loop is CAGSLGGRGDIQYF. The CDR3, as DNA: TGTGCCGGTAGTTTGGGGGGTCGGGGTGACATTCAGTACTTC.

This rearrangement joins TRBV5-6 to TRBJ2-2; TRBD1 is a possible D gene (5 bases). The CDR3 has 15 residues. The V gene lost 0 bases and the J gene lost 7 bases, with 13 bases spanning the gap. Per germline, CDR1 SGHDT and CDR2 YYEEEE. The CDR3 nucleotides are TGTGCCAGCAGCTTGGCACCCAGGGTCATCGGGGAGCTGTTTTTT. This gives the protein CASSLAPRVIGELFF.

In regard to this clonotype: This may be a read error, as it is one base from a much larger clone. CDR3 amino acids: CATSREAGGLRNF. Here the CDR3 DNA reads TGTGCCACCAGCAGAGAAGCTGGGGGGCTCCGTAACTTC. V and J are TRBV15 and TRBJ2-7; perhaps D is TRBD1 or TRBD2 (6 bases each). The CDR3 length is 13 residues. CDR1 and CDR2 from the germline V gene are LNHNV and YYDKDF (reference sequence).

There are many counts of this clonotype. The chain has TRBV5-4 and TRBJ2-2; TRBD1 is a possible D gene (5 bases). Looked up from germline, CDR1 is SGHNT and CDR2 is YYREEE (reference sequence). The CDR3 spans 16 residues. Trimming left V 0 bases short and J 0 bases short, with 9 bases between. This CDR3 reads CASSLVPGSNTGELFF. Written as DNA, the CDR3 is TGTGCCAGCAGCTTGGTTCCAGGGTCGAACACCGGGGAGCTGTTTTTT.

Turning to this clonotype: Since the CDR3 does not end with the conserved phenylalanine or tryptophan, this likely comes from a read error. The V call is TRBV11-3, the J call TRBJ2-1; D not certain. The CDR3 is made up of 16 amino acids. Germline V gene sequence: CDR1 SGHNT, CDR2 YENEEA. V dropped 6 bases and J dropped 0 bases, with 15 bases sitting between them. In nucleotides, the CDR3 is TGTGCCAGCAGATCAGGCGACCGGAGCTCCTACAATGAGCAGTTCTCC. This codes for CASRSGDRSSYNEQFS.

The chain is built from TRBV5-6 and TRBJ2-7; D might be TRBD1 or TRBD2, each matching 5 bases. The germline V and J ends were trimmed by 4 bases and 5 bases, with 16 bases remaining between them. The germline V gene encodes CDR1 SGHDT and CDR2 YYEEEE. The length of the CDR3 is 14 residues. As DNA, the CDR3 is TGTGCCAGCAGCCGGGACGAGGTCATCGACGAGCAGTACTTC. Translation gives CASSRDEVIDEQYF.

In regard to this clonotype: Germline and junction disagree at one end, which may indicate a read error. The rearrangement uses TRBV5-1 and TRBJ2-3; 9 positions match TRBD2. The CDR3 contains 16 residues. CDR1 is SGHRS and CDR2 is YFSETQ in the germline V gene. CDR3 bases: TGCTCCAGCAGCTCCCAAGTAGCGGGAGCCACAGATACGCAGTATTTT. The encoded protein is CSSSSQVAGATDTQYF. The entire variable domain, with the rest obtained from reference TRBV5-1 and TRBJ2-3, is as follows: KAGVTQTPRYLIKTRGQQVTLSCSPISGHRSVSWYQQTPGQGLQFLFEYFSETQRNKGNFPGRFSGRQFSNSRSEMNVSTLELGDSALYLCSSSSQVAGATDTQYFGPGTRLTVL.

As to this clonotype: The conserved phenylalanine or tryptophan normally closing the CDR3 is absent here, so this likely arose from a read error. The chain employs TRBV6-2 or TRBV6-3 and TRBJ2-7, with 10 bases that match TRBD2. There are 13 residues in the CDR3. Germline-derived CDR1 and CDR2 are MNHEY and SVGEGT. This chain's CDR3 is CASRGSGRPEQYL. The CDR3 nucleotides read TGCGCCAGCAGGGGTAGCGGGAGGCCCGAGCAGTACTTA.

This clonotype counts as medium-sized. The V and J genes are TRBV5-4 and TRBJ1-6; D not certain. CDR3 length equals 12 residues. The germline gives CDR1 SGHNT, CDR2 YYREEE (reference sequence). V was trimmed by 4 bases and J by 4 bases, leaving 3 bases between them. DNA of the CDR3: TGTGCCAGCAGCGAGTATAATTCACCCCTCCACTTT. This sequence encodes CASSEYNSPLHF.

The chain combines TRBV28 with TRBJ2-1; TRBD2 aligns across 9 bases. Germline values: CDR1 MDHEN, CDR2 SYDVKM. V shed 10 bases, J shed 3 bases, and the junction held 10 bases outside the gene matches. This CDR3 has 15 amino acids. CDR3 nucleotides: TGTGCCAACACCACTACTAGCGGGTTCTACAATGAGCAGTTCTTC. It is translated as CANTTTSGFYNEQFF.

The V gene is TRBV6-5, the J gene TRBJ1-6; tentatively, D is TRBD1 (5 bases). The CDR3 is made up of 16 amino acids. Germline V lookup: CDR1 MNHEY, CDR2 SVGAGI. The V and J ends lost 4 bases and 8 bases respectively, with 18 bases between them. DNA of the CDR3: TGTGCCAGCAGTTCGGGTGGGGGGGGAAATGATTCACCCCTCCACTTT. Amino acids: CASSSGGGGNDSPLHF.

J is TRBJ2-7 and V is TRBV10-3; perhaps TRBD2 as D (5 bases). The CDR3 sequence is 15 residues long. Germline V gives CDR1 ENHRY, CDR2 SYGVKD. The CDR3 is CEISEIRLRTYEQYF. The DNA for the CDR3 is TGTGAAATCAGCGAGATCAGGTTAAGGACTTACGAGCAGTACTTC.

This clonotype was seen at least ten times. The J gene is TRBJ1-1, the V gene TRBV2; perhaps TRBD1 as D (6 bases). Trimming took 5 bases from V and 5 from J, leaving 9 bases between them. Per the germline V gene, CDR1 is SNHLY and CDR2 is FYNNEI. The CDR3 contains 12 residues. CDR3 sequence (DNA): TGTGCCAGCAGTTCCAGGGGTACTGAAGCTTTCTTT. Protein: CASSSRGTEAFF. Combining the CDR3 with reference TRBV2 and TRBJ1-1 gives the whole variable domain EPEVTQTPSHQVTQMGQEVILRCVPISNHLYFYWYRQILGQKVEFLVSFYNNEISEKSEIFDDQFSVERPDGSNFTLKIRSTKLEDSAMYFCASSSRGTEAFFGQGTRLTVV.

Comment on this clonotype: The CDR3 does not end in the conserved phenylalanine or tryptophan, so this is likely a read error. Because the CDR3's place on the DNA is in doubt, the DNA is left out and the CDR3 is given as listed by TCRdb. V and J are TRBV29-1 and TRBJ2-5; no check of the table's D call, TRBD1, against the DNA was made. The CDR3 is 15 residues long, ends included. Germline V lookup: CDR1 SQVTM, CDR2 ANQGSEA. The CDR3: CSVEGDRGRGKTHYL.